The clone carrying this T cell receptor (beta chain) appeared a few times. The antigen is unknown. The data originate from a study of T cell clones after liver transplantation. On the study more broadly: TCRbeta sequencing after a pre-transplant mixed lymphocyte reaction identified graft-donor-reactive clones, later tracked in post-transplant blood. The study's findings and limits: Post-transplant, graft-donor-reactive CD4 TCRbeta sequences in blood dropped significantly in most of the 8 subjects.

Germline CDR1 and CDR2: MDHEN and SYDVKM. The CDR3 is made up of 16 amino acids. V was clipped by 5 bases and J by 4 bases; unmatched bases: 12. The protocol was immunoSEQ multiplex PCR, while the TCRdb copy is restricted to in-frame clones and leaves out a portion. Of 65,000 to 80,000 clones in the sample, 75% to 85% are singletons; the top ten hold roughly 0.6%. This TCR derives from a human donor who received a liver transplant. This material consisted of CD4+ T cells from blood, taken before liver transplant. This chain connects TRBV28 to TRBJ1-2; 8 bases match TRBD1. This chain's CDR3 is CASSTISTGGTYGYTF. For the CDR3, the DNA is TGTGCCAGCAGTACGATATCAACAGGGGGGACCTATGGCTACACCTTC.